Each of the 13 T cell receptor beta chains below was sequenced from the same sample in a study of early T cells in non-severe SARS-CoV-2 infection. TCRdb used MiXCR to reprocess the 5' RACE reads, holding one entry per CDR3 protein. This table has just over 60,000 distinct CDR3 sequences, approximately 9.3% appearing once. Input material: whole blood. These receptors all stem from an adult who was a healthcare worker with PCR-confirmed SARS-CoV-2 infection or an uninfected control (not recorded which).

In its sample, this clonotype was seen many times. The rearrangement joins TRBV18 to TRBJ2-1; D tentatively reads TRBD1 or TRBD2 (5 bases each). Trimming pared 0 bases from V and 8 bases from J, leaving 14 bases between. The V gene's germline CDR1 is KGHSH and CDR2 LQKENI. The length of the CDR3 is 15 residues. CDR3 DNA sequence: TGTGCCAGCTCACCACCAAATTCCGGGGCGGATGAGCAGTTCTTC. The encoded protein is CASSPPNSGADEQFF.

The V gene is TRBV7-8, the J gene TRBJ2-3; no definite D call. Trimming took off 5 bases at V and 5 bases at J, with 14 bases between the two ends. CDR1 SGHVS and CDR2 FQNEAQ come from the germline V gene. The CDR3 contains 14 residues. DNA of the CDR3: TGTGCCAGCAGCCGCCGAGTAGAGAAAGATACGCAGTATTTT. Its translation is CASSRRVEKDTQYF.

This clonotype showed up many times. This rearrangement joins TRBV29-1 to TRBJ1-1; TRBD1 might be the D (6 bases). There are 13 residues in the CDR3. Germline CDR1 reads SQVTM; CDR2 reads ANQGSEA. The ends were cut back, 4 bases at V and 3 bases at J, with 12 bases in the middle. CDR3 nucleotide sequence: TGCAGCGTTGGGGGACATATAGACACTGAAGCTTTCTTT. This sequence encodes CSVGGHIDTEAFF.

The rearrangement links TRBV24-1 to TRBJ2-3; D perhaps matches TRBD1 (6 bases). There are 15 residues in the CDR3. The V end lost 2 bases, the J end lost 2 bases, and 10 bases lay between the germline ends. Germline-derived CDR1 and CDR2 are KGHDR and SFDVKD. CDR3 protein: CATSDWTDTTDTQYF. CDR3 DNA: TGTGCCACCAGTGATTGGACAGATACCACAGATACGCAGTATTTT.

This clonotype has just a few counts. The chain combines TRBV30 with TRBJ2-6, with 7 positions matching TRBD2. V trimming: 8 bases; J trimming: 0 bases; junction bases outside the gene matches: 4. This CDR3 is 14 amino acids long. Germline V gene lookup returns CDR1 GTSNPN and CDR2 SVGIG (reference sequence). The CDR3 sequence: CAGGDGSGANVLTF. The CDR3 region has the DNA TGTGCCGGGGGGGACGGCTCTGGGGCCAACGTCCTGACTTTC.

The sample holds a few counts of this clonotype. The chain combines TRBV28 with TRBJ2-5, with a possible D match to TRBD1 (5 bases). Between the trimmed V and J ends, which lost 3 bases and 7 bases, there was a span of 15 bases. The V gene's germline CDR1 is MDHEN and CDR2 SYDVKM. This CDR3 contains 14 residues. CDR3 amino acids: CASSFLGPQGTQYF. The CDR3, as DNA: TGTGCCAGCAGTTTCCTGGGCCCCCAGGGGACCCAGTACTTC.

This clonotype showed up many times. The gene calls are TRBV9 and TRBJ2-1, with TRBD1 as a possible D gene (7 bases). This CDR3 spans 15 amino acids. In germline, CDR1 is SGDLS, CDR2 YYNGEE. V lost 3 bases and J 6 bases, leaving 16 bases between the germline ends. CDR3 bases: TGTGCCAGCAGCGAGGGGGGAAACAGGGGCAATGAGCAGTTCTTC. The encoded protein is CASSEGGNRGNEQFF.

At least ten counts were recorded for this clonotype. The chain combines TRBV4-2 with TRBJ2-1; 8 bases align to TRBD1. CDR3 length: 16 residues. The junction had 4 bases not matched to a gene; V was cut back by 1 base and J by 2 bases. Germline V gives CDR1 LGHNA, CDR2 YNFKEQ. DNA of the CDR3: TGTGCCAGCAGCCAAGCTGGGACAGGCGCCTACAATGAGCAGTTCTTC. Protein product: CASSQAGTGAYNEQFF.

The chain combines TRBV2 with TRBJ2-1, with TRBD2 matching over 7 bases. The length of the CDR3 is 15 residues. Germline V gene data show CDR1 as SNHLY and CDR2 as FYNNEI. V lost 2 bases and J lost 0; bases outside the gene matches: 1. The CDR3 nucleotides are TGTGCCAGCAGTGAAAGCGGGGTCTCCTACAATGAGCAGTTCTTC. This translates into CASSESGVSYNEQFF.

V and J are TRBV30 and TRBJ1-5; 8 nucleotides align to TRBD1. Trimming took 4 bases from V and 4 from J; bases not matched to a gene: 3. The germline gives CDR1 GTSNPN, CDR2 SVGIG (reference sequence). The CDR3 covers 13 residues. This chain's CDR3 is CAWNGQGNQPQHF. The CDR3, as DNA: TGTGCCTGGAACGGACAGGGTAATCAGCCCCAGCATTTT.

The gene calls are TRBV4-1 and TRBJ1-5; the match to TRBD1 covers 7 bases. With 0 bases clipped from V and 5 bases from J, the junction kept 16 bases outside the gene matches. CDR3 length: 19 residues. The germline CDR1 and CDR2 sequences are MGHRA and YSYEKL. The CDR3: CASSQDTNWGTVAYQPQHF. The CDR3 DNA follows: TGCGCCAGCAGCCAAGATACCAACTGGGGGACAGTCGCCTATCAGCCCCAGCATTTT.

The sample holds a few counts of this clonotype. The V call is TRBV28, the J call TRBJ1-5, with TRBD1 as a possible D gene (6 bases). Trimming took off 10 bases at V and 2 bases at J, with 12 bases between the two ends. The CDR3 loop spans 13 amino acids. Germline V gene data show CDR1 as MDHEN and CDR2 as SYDVKM. CDR3 bases: TGTGCCACCATGGGACAAGGCAATCAGCCCCAGCATTTT. Translated, it gives CATMGQGNQPQHF.

This clonotype occurred many times. This chain links TRBV11-2 with TRBJ1-1; D is uncertain. V shed 3 bases and J shed 7 bases, with 12 bases lying between them. Germline loops: CDR1 SGHAT, CDR2 FQNNGV. This CDR3 is 13 amino acids long. As DNA, the CDR3 is TGTGCCAGCAGCTTCACAGCGGAGTATGAAGCTTTCTTT. Its protein is CASSFTAEYEAFF.